The 25 T cell receptor beta chains below all came from one sample that was sequenced in a study of regulatory T cells in long-lasting Graves disease. Both iRepertoire HTBI primers and Arm-PCR of CDR3 regions were used to build the TCR beta libraries. TCRdb passed the multiplex PCR reads through MiXCR, listing each CDR3 protein once. The data contain hundreds of thousands of distinct CDR3 sequences, around 17% of them seen just once; the ten biggest clones take up 25% to 30%. Time point specified: newly diagnosed GD, antithyroid drugs for less than 3 months. There was RNA extracted from PBMCs, and the TCR library was made from it. This sample was shared with a second study, whose subject was T cells in Graves' hyperthyroidism and ophthalmopathy.

Sequenced here: peripheral blood mononuclear cells (PBMCs), sampled at new diagnosis, from a patient treated with antithyroid drugs. All receptors come from a man aged 35 to 55 with Graves disease.

Many counts were recorded for this clonotype. The chain recombines TRBV28 with TRBJ2-5; D may correspond to TRBD1 or TRBD2 (5 bases each). The CDR3 spans 14 residues. CDR1 MDHEN and CDR2 SYDVKM come from the germline V gene. With 3 bases removed from V and 1 base from J, the gap between germline ends came to 9 bases. Here the CDR3 reads CASSFGTLQETQYF. The DNA of the CDR3 is TGTGCCAGCAGTTTCGGGACCCTCCAAGAGACCCAGTACTTC.

This clonotype appeared a few times. This chain connects TRBV6-9 to TRBJ1-2; D not resolved. V was pared by 2 bases and J by 7 bases, with 14 bases between. CDR1 is MNHGY, CDR2 SVAAGI, per germline. The CDR3 length is 14 residues. The CDR3 loop is CASSYNWEGRGYTF. CDR3 coding DNA: TGTGCCAGCAGTTATAATTGGGAAGGGCGTGGCTACACCTTC.

This clonotype was seen a handful of times. The chain couples TRBV7-2 to TRBJ2-4, with D unresolved. Deletions cut 3 bases from V and 4 bases from J, with 19 bases between. CDR3 size: 17 residues. The V gene's germline CDR1 is SGHTA and CDR2 FQGNSA. In nucleotides, the CDR3 is TGTGCCAGCAGCTTGGGATGGGCCCAACCTCTTAAAAACATTCAGTACTTC. Its translation: CASSLGWAQPLKNIQYF.

The chain combines TRBV7-9 with TRBJ2-5, with a weak D call TRBD2 (7 bases). Trimming took off 6 bases at V and 1 base at J, with 15 bases between the two ends. Germline CDR1 SEHNR, CDR2 FQNEAQ (reference sequence). There are 15 residues in the CDR3. This CDR3 is CASSSRRGGQETQYF. The CDR3, as DNA: TGTGCCAGCAGTAGCCGTAGGGGGGGCCAAGAGACCCAGTACTTC.

Concerning this clonotype itself: A far larger clone lies a single base away; this is likely a read error. The gene calls are TRBV7-2 and TRBJ2-3; weak D call: TRBD2 (5 bases). Germline V gene data show CDR1 as SGHTA and CDR2 as FQGNSA. Between the trimmed V and J ends, which lost 1 base and 11 bases, there was a span of 16 bases. CDR3 length: 14 residues. CDR3 sequence reads: CASSLDRDAGMQYF. The DNA of the CDR3 is TGTGCCAGCAGCTTAGATCGCGACGCGGGTATGCAGTATTTT. Using reference TRBV7-2 and TRBJ2-3 for the parts outside the CDR3, the full variable domain is GAGVSQSPSNKVTEKGKDVELRCDPISGHTALYWYRQSLGQGLEFLIYFQGNSAPDKSGLPSDRFSAERTGGSVSTLTIQRTQQEDSAVYLCASSLDRDAGMQYFGPGTRLTVL.

This clonotype was detected many times. V is TRBV4-2 and J is TRBJ1-1; a weak D match, TRBD1 (6 bases). V lost 4 bases and J 5 bases, leaving 14 bases between the germline ends. Germline CDR1 LGHNA, CDR2 YNFKEQ. This CDR3 comprises 14 residues. The CDR3 coding sequence is TGTGCCAGCAGCCCGGATTGGGGGGCGACTGAAGCTTTCTTT. Translated: CASSPDWGATEAFF.

This clonotype has a count of ten or more. The chain carries TRBV9 and TRBJ1-3; 10 bases agree with TRBD1. Germline loops: CDR1 SGDLS, CDR2 YYNGEE. The CDR3 runs to 13 residues. V shed 7 bases and J 8 bases; nucleotides not matched to a gene: 6. In DNA form, the CDR3 reads TGTGCCAGCGGACGGACAGGGGGGCACACCATATATTTT. Translation gives CASGRTGGHTIYF.

This clonotype was seen a handful of times. This rearrangement joins TRBV20-1 to TRBJ2-3; D tentatively reads TRBD1 or TRBD2 (5 bases each). In germline, CDR1 is DFQATT, CDR2 SNEGSKA (reference sequence). The CDR3 spans 14 residues. The V gene lost 3 bases and the J gene lost 0 bases, with 10 bases spanning the gap. In nucleotides, the CDR3 is TGCAGTGCTAGTAGGGACCAAAGCACAGATACGCAGTATTTT. Translating it yields CSASRDQSTDTQYF.

On this clonotype itself: A far bigger clonotype differs at one base, so this is likely a read error. The rearrangement joins TRBV3-2 to TRBJ1-5. TRBV3-2 is assigned pseudogene status. CDR3 length: 13 amino acids. The CDR3 DNA follows: TGTGCCAGCAGCCAAGGGCCCTATCAGCCCCAGCATTTT. Protein product: CASSQGPYQPQHF.

This clonotype was seen a handful of times. At one boundary the junction diverges from the germline segment, which might be a read error. The gene calls are TRBV18 and TRBJ1-5; 7 positions match TRBD1. CDR3 length: 15 residues. CDR1 and CDR2 (germline): KGHSH, LQKENI. In DNA form, the CDR3 reads TGTGCCAGCTCACAAACGGACAGGTATAATCAACCCCAGCATTTT. Residues: CASSQTDRYNQPQHF.

This clonotype was picked up many times. The chain uses TRBV24-1 and TRBJ2-5; D not resolved. This CDR3 region has 13 residues. The ends were cut back, 4 bases at V and 4 bases at J, with 9 bases in the middle. Per the germline V gene, CDR1 is KGHDR and CDR2 is SFDVKD. The CDR3 DNA reads TGTGCCACCAGTGAAGGGTCGGTAGAGACCCAGTACTTC. This sequence encodes CATSEGSVETQYF.

V is TRBV19 and J is TRBJ2-2, with TRBD1 identical over 7 bases. This CDR3 has 14 residues. Germline V gives CDR1 LNHDA, CDR2 SQIVND (reference sequence). V lost 3 bases to trimming and J lost 6 bases; unmatched junction nucleotides: 4. CDR3 sequence reads: CASSIRQGAGELFF. The CDR3, as DNA: TGTGCCAGTAGTATTCGGCAGGGGGCCGGGGAGCTGTTTTTT.

This clonotype was observed many times. The CDR3 DNA reads as TGTGCCAGCAGCCAATTCAGTATGGGGGAGCAGTTCTTC. It is translated as CASSQFSMGEQFF. This chain connects TRBV3-1 to TRBJ2-1; D call uncertain. The V end lost 2 bases, the J end lost 10 bases, and 12 bases lay between the germline ends. The germline CDR1 and CDR2 sequences are LGHDT and YNNKEL (reference sequence). This CDR3 is 13 amino acids long.

V and J are TRBV6-4 and TRBJ1-4; D may be TRBD1 (6 bases). The germline V gene has CDR1 MRHNA and CDR2 SNTAGT. Trimming took 6 bases from V and 2 from J, leaving 16 bases between them. This CDR3 spans 16 amino acids. Written as DNA, the CDR3 is TGTGCCAGCAGCTCAGACCAGGGGAGGACTAATGAAAAACTGTTTTTT. The encoded protein is CASSSDQGRTNEKLFF.

In its sample, this clonotype was seen a few times. This sequence joins TRBV29-1 and TRBJ2-2, with 8 bases fitting TRBD1. The CDR3 spans 14 residues. With V trimmed by 3 bases and J by 5 bases, 5 bases remained unmatched. The germline CDR1 and CDR2 sequences are SQVTM and ANQGSEA. CDR3 residues: CSVDWTGQTGELFF. CDR3 in DNA: TGCAGCGTTGATTGGACAGGGCAGACCGGGGAGCTGTTTTTT.

The sample holds many counts of this clonotype. The chain employs TRBV7-2 and TRBJ2-3; 9 bases map to TRBD2. Germline V gives CDR1 SGHTA, CDR2 FQGNSA. The CDR3 spans 16 residues. Germline trimming cut 1 base from V and 4 bases from J; bases unmatched to any gene: 6. Here the CDR3 reads CASSLVGAGGPDTQYF. CDR3 DNA sequence: TGTGCCAGCAGCTTAGTGGGAGCGGGGGGCCCAGATACGCAGTATTTT.

The chain carries TRBV20-1 and TRBJ1-1; the D is unclear. The length of the CDR3 is 10 residues. CDR1 and CDR2 (germline): DFQATT, SNEGSKA (reference sequence). V was clipped by 2 bases and J by 7 bases, with 5 bases between them. CDR3 bases: TGCAGTGCTAGACAGTATGAAGCTTTCTTT. Amino acids: CSARQYEAFF.

In this sample, this clonotype turned up many times. The chain joins TRBV12-3 or TRBV12-4 to TRBJ2-3; 11 bases match TRBD2. The CDR3 extends over 17 amino acids. Trimming took 4 bases from V and 0 from J; bases not matched to a gene: 6. CDR3 sequence: CASSSSTSGASTDTQYF. The CDR3 bases are TGTGCCAGCAGTTCCTCGACTAGCGGGGCTAGCACAGATACGCAGTATTTT.

This chain uses TRBV5-1 with TRBJ1-4, with 8 bases matching TRBD1. CDR3 length: 14 residues. With 4 bases clipped from V and 7 bases from J, the junction kept 6 bases outside the gene matches. Looked up from germline, CDR1 is SGHRS and CDR2 is YFSETQ. This CDR3 is CASSPTGESEKLFF. The CDR3 nucleotides read TGCGCCAGCAGCCCGACAGGGGAAAGTGAAAAACTGTTTTTT.

The table lists this clonotype with many counts. This chain joins TRBV2 and TRBJ1-2; a possible D gene is TRBD1 (5 bases). CDR1 and CDR2 from the germline V gene are SNHLY and FYNNEI. V lost 7 bases, J lost 2 bases, and 11 bases lay in between. This CDR3 comprises 13 residues. CDR3 sequence (DNA): TGTGCCAGCACCCGGGACTGGAACTATGGCTACACCTTC. This translates into CASTRDWNYGYTF.

This chain connects TRBV5-1 to TRBJ2-5; D gene uncertain. The V gene lost 4 bases and the J gene lost 5 bases, with 15 bases spanning the gap. The CDR3 is 14 amino acids. From germline, CDR1 is SGHRS and CDR2 YFSETQ. Here the CDR3 reads CASSPSGLRETQYF. The CDR3, as DNA: TGCGCCAGCAGCCCATCGGGCCTCCGGGAGACCCAGTACTTC.

Only a few counts were recorded for this clonotype. The CDR3 nucleotides read TGCAGTGCTAGGGGTCCGGGGGACTATAATTCACCCCTCCACTTT. Residues: CSARGPGDYNSPLHF. The rearrangement links TRBV20-1 to TRBJ1-6; D possibly corresponds to TRBD1 (5 bases). Deletions cut 3 bases from V and 3 bases from J, with 12 bases between. CDR1 and CDR2 from the germline V gene are DFQATT and SNEGSKA (reference sequence). The CDR3 is 15 amino acids.

The sample holds many counts of this clonotype. The chain uses TRBV2 and TRBJ1-3; 7 nucleotides align to TRBD1. V shed 8 bases and J 2 bases; nucleotides not matched to a gene: 9. CDR1 and CDR2 (germline): SNHLY, FYNNEI. The CDR3 length is 15 residues. The CDR3 DNA reads as TGTGCCAGCGTTGAGGGGGCAGGGGCTGGAAACACCATATATTTT. Protein: CASVEGAGAGNTIYF. Filled out from reference TRBV2 and TRBJ1-3, the complete variable domain reads EPEVTQTPSHQVTQMGQEVILRCVPISNHLYFYWYRQILGQKVEFLVSFYNNEISEKSEIFDDQFSVERPDGSNFTLKIRSTKLEDSAMYFCASVEGAGAGNTIYFGEGSWLTVV.

The chain links TRBV12-3 or TRBV12-4 to TRBJ2-2; D call uncertain. Trimming stripped 6 bases from V and 5 bases from J, with 10 bases between. The CDR3 spans 13 residues. The CDR3 here is CASRGSDTGELFF. CDR3 nucleotides: TGTGCCAGCAGGGGGTCAGATACCGGGGAGCTGTTTTTT.

This clonotype was counted many times. This chain uses TRBV2 with TRBJ1-1, with D possibly matching TRBD1 (6 bases). This CDR3 spans 16 amino acids. Trimming left V 5 bases short and J 0 bases short, with 16 bases between. Germline values: CDR1 SNHLY, CDR2 FYNNEI. The CDR3 DNA is TGTGCCAGCAGTTCGGGACACGATTTCATGAACACTGAAGCTTTCTTT. The encoded protein is CASSSGHDFMNTEAFF.